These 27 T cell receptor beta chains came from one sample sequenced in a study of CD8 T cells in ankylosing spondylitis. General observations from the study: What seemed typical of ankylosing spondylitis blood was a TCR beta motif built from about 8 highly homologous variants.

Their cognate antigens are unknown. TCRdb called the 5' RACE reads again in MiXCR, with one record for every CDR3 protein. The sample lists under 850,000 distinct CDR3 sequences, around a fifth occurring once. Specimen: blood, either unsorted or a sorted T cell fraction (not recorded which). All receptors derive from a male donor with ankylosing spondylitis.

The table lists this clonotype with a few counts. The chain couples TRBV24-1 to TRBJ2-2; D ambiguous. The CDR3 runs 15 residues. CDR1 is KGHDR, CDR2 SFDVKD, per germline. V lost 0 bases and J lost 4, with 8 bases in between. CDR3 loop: CATSDLLKGTGELFF. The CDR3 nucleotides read TGTGCCACCAGTGATTTGTTAAAGGGCACCGGGGAGCTGTTTTTT.

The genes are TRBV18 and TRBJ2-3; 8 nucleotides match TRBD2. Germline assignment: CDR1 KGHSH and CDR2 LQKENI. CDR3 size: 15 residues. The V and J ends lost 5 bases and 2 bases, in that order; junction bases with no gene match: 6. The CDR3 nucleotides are TGTGCCAGCTCATCGGGGGGGGTCGACACAGATACGCAGTATTTT. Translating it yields CASSSGGVDTDTQYF.

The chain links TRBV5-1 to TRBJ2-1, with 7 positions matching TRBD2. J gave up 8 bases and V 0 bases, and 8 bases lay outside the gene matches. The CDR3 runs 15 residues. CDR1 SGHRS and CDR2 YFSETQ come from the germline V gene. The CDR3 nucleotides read TGCGCCAGCAGCTTGGTGGGCGGGAGTTGGGATGAGCAGTTCTTC. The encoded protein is CASSLVGGSWDEQFF. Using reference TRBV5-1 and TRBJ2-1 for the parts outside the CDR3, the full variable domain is KAGVTQTPRYLIKTRGQQVTLSCSPISGHRSVSWYQQTPGQGLQFLFEYFSETQRNKGNFPGRFSGRQFSNSRSEMNVSTLELGDSALYLCASSLVGGSWDEQFFGPGTRLTVL.

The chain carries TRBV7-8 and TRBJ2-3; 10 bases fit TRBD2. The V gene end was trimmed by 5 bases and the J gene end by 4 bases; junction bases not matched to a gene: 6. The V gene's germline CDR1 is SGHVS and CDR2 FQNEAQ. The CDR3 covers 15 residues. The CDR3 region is CASSETSGLADTQYF. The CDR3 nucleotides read TGTGCCAGCAGCGAGACTAGCGGGCTAGCAGATACGCAGTATTTT.

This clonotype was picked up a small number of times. In DNA, the CDR3 is TGTGCCAGCAGCTCCCGATCTAGCGGGAGCTCCTACGAGCAGTACTTC. Translated, it gives CASSSRSSGSSYEQYF. The chain is built from TRBV11-2 and TRBJ2-7; 10 bases are shared with TRBD2. Trimming cost V 4 bases and J 0 bases; bases outside gene matches: 6. The CDR3 sequence is 16 residues long. The germline V gene has CDR1 SGHAT and CDR2 FQNNGV. The entire variable domain, with the rest obtained from reference TRBV11-2 and TRBJ2-7, is as follows: EAGVAQSPRYKIIEKRQSVAFWCNPISGHATLYWYQQILGQGPKLLIQFQNNGVVDDSQLPKDRFSAERLKGVDSTLKIQPAKLEDSAVYLCASSSRSSGSSYEQYFGPGTRLTVT.

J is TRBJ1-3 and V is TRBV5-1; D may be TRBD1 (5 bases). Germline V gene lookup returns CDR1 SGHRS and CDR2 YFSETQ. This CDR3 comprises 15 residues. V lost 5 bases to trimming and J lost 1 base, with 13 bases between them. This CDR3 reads CASSPDSGSGNTIYF. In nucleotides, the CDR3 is TGCGCCAGCAGTCCCGACAGTGGGTCTGGAAACACCATATATTTT. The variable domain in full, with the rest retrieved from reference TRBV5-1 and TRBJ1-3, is KAGVTQTPRYLIKTRGQQVTLSCSPISGHRSVSWYQQTPGQGLQFLFEYFSETQRNKGNFPGRFSGRQFSNSRSEMNVSTLELGDSALYLCASSPDSGSGNTIYFGEGSWLTVV.

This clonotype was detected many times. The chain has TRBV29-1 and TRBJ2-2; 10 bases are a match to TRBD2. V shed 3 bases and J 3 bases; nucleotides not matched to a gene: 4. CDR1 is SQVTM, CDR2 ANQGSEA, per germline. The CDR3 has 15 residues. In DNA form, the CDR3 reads TGCAGCGTTGAGCCTAGCGGGAGCGACACCGGGGAGCTGTTTTTT. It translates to CSVEPSGSDTGELFF.

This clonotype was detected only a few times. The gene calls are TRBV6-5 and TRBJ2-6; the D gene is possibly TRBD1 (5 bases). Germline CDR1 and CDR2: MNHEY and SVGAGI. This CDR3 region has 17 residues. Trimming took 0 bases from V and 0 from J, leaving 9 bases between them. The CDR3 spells CASSYSAGYSGANVLTF. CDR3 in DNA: TGTGCCAGCAGTTACTCGGCAGGGTACTCTGGGGCCAACGTCCTGACTTTC.

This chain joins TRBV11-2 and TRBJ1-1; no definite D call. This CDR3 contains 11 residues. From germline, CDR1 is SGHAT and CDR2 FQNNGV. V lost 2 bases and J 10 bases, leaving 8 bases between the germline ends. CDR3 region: CASSLKGRAFF. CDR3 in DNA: TGTGCCAGCAGCTTAAAGGGTAGAGCTTTCTTT.

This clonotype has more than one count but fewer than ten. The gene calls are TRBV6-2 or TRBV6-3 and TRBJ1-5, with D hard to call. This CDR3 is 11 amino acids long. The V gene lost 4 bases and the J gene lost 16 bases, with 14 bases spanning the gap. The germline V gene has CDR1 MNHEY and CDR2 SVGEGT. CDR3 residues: CASSSGVGIHF. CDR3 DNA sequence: TGTGCCAGCAGTTCCGGGGTCGGTATACATTTT.

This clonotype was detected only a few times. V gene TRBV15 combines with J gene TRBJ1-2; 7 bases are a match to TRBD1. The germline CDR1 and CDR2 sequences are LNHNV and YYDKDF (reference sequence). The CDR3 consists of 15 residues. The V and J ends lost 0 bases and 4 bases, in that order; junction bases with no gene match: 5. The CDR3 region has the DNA TGTGCCACCAGCAGAGATCGGAGGACAGGCTATGGCTACACCTTC. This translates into CATSRDRRTGYGYTF.

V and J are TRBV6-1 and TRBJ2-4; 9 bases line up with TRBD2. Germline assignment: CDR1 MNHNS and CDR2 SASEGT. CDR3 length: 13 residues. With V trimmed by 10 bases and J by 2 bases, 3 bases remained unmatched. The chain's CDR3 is CATSGVTKNIQYF. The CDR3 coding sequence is TGTGCCACTAGCGGGGTAACCAAAAACATTCAGTACTTC.

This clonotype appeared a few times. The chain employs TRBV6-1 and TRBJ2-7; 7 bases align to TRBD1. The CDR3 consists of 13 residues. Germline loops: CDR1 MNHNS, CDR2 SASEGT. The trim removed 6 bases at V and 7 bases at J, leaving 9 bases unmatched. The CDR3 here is CASSRDSLSEQYF. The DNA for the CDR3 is TGTGCCAGCAGCCGGGACAGCCTTTCGGAGCAGTACTTC.

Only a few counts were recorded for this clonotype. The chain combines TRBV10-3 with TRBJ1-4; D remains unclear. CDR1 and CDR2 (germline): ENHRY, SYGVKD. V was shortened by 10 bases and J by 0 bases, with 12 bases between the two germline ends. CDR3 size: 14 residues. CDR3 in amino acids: CATSAGATNEKLFF. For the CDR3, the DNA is TGTGCCACATCCGCAGGAGCAACTAATGAAAAACTGTTTTTT.

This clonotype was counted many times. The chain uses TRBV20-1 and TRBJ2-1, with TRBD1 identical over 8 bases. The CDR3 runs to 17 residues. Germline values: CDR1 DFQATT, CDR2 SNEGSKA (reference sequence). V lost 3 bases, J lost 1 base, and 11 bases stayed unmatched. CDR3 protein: CSASPPGQGRSYNEQFF. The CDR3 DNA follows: TGCAGTGCTAGCCCACCTGGACAGGGTAGGTCCTACAATGAGCAGTTCTTC.

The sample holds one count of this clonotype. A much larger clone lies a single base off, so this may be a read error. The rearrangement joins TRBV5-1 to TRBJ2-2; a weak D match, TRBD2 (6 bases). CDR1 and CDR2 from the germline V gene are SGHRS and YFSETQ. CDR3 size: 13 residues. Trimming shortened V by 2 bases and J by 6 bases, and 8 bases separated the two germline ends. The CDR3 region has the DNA TGCGCCAGCAGCTTCCCGGGGGCCGGGGAGCTGTTTTTT. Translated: CASSFPGAGELFF.

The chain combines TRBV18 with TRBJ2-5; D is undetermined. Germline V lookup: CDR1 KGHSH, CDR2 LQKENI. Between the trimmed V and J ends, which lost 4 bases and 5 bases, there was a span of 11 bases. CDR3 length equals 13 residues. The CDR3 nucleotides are TGTGCCAGCTCACGGACCCCCGGGGAGACCCAGTACTTC. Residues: CASSRTPGETQYF.

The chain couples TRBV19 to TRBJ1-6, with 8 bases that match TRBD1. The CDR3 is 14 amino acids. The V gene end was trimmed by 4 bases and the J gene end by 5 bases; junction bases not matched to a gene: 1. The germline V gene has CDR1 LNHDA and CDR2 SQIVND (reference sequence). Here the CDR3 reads CASSTGQDNSPLHF. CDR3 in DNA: TGTGCCAGTAGTACGGGACAGGATAATTCACCCCTCCACTTT.

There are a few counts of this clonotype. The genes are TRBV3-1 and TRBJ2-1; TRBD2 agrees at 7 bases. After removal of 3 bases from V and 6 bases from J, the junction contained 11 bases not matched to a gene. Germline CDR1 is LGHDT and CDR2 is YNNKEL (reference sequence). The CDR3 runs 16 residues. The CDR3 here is CASSQLRESGGNEQFF. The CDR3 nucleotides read TGTGCCAGCAGCCAGCTCCGGGAGTCGGGGGGCAATGAGCAGTTCTTC.

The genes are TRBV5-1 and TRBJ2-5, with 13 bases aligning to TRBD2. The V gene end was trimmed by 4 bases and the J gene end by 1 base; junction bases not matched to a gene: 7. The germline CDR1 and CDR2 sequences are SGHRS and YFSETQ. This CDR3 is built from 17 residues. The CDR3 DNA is TGCGCCAGCAGCAAAGGGACTAGCGGGAACACCCAAGAGACCCAGTACTTC. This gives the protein CASSKGTSGNTQETQYF.

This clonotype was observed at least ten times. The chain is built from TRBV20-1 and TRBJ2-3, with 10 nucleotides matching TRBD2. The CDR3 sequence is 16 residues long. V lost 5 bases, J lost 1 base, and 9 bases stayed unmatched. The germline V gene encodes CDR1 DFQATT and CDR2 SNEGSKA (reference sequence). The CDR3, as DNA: TGCAGTGCTTCTCAATGGGGGACTAGCGGCACAGATACGCAGTATTTT. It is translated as CSASQWGTSGTDTQYF.

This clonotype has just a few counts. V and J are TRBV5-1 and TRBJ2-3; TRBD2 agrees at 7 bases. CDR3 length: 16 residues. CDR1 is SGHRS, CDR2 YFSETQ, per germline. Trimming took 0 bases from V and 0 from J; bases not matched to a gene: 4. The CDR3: CASSLASGASTDTQYF. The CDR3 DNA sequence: TGCGCCAGCAGCTTGGCCAGCGGGGCTAGCACAGATACGCAGTATTTT.

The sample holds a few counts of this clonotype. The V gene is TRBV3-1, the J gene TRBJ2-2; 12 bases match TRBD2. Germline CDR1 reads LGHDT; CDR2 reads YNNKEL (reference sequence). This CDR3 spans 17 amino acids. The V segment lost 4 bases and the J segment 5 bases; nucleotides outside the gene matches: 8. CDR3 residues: CASSPSGRASGTGELFF. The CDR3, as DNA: TGTGCCAGCAGCCCTAGCGGGAGGGCCTCTGGGACCGGGGAGCTGTTTTTT.

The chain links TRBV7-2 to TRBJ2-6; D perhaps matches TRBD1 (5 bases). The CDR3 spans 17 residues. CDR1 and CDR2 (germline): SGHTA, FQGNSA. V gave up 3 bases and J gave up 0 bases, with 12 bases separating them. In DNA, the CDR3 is TGTGCCAGCAGCTTGGGCAGGGCCTTCTCTGGGGCCAACGTCCTGACTTTC. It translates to CASSLGRAFSGANVLTF.

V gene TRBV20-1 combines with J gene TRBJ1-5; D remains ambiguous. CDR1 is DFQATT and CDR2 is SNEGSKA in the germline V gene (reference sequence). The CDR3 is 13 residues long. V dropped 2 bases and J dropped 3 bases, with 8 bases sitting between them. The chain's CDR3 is CSARRENNQPQHF. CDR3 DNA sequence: TGCAGTGCTAGACGGGAAAACAATCAGCCCCAGCATTTT.

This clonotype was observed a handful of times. The CDR3: CASSLASGRTDTQYF. The CDR3 nucleotides are TGTGCCAGCAGCTTGGCTAGCGGGAGAACAGATACGCAGTATTTT. This chain joins TRBV7-7 and TRBJ2-3, with 10 bases lining up with TRBD2. This CDR3 comprises 15 residues. The V gene's germline CDR1 is SSHAT and CDR2 FNYEAQ (reference sequence). V gave up 3 bases and J gave up 3 bases; unmatched junction bases: 3.

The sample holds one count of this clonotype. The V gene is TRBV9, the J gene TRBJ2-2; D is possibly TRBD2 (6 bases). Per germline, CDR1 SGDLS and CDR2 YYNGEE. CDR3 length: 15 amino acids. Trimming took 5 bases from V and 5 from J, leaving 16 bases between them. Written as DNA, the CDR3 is TGTGCCAGCAGTGACCCGGGACTCGAGACCGGGGAGCTGTTTTTT. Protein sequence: CASSDPGLETGELFF.